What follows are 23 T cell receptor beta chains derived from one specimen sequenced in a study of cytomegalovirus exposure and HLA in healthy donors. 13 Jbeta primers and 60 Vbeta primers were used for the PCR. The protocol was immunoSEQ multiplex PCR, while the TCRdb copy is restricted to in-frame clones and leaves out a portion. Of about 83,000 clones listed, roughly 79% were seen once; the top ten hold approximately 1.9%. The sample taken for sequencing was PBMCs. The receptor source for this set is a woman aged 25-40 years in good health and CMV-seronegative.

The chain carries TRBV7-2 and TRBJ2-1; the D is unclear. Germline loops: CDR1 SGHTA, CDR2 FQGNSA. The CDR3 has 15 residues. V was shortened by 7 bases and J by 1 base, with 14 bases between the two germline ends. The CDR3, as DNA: TGTGCCAGCACCGTAAGGAGTTTATCCTACAATGAGCAGTTCTTC. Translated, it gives CASTVRSLSYNEQFF.

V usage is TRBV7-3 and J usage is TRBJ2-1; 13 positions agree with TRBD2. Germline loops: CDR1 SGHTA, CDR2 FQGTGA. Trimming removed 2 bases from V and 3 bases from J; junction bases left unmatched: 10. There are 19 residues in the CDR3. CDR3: CASSLPRTSGRGDYNEQFF. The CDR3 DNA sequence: TGTGCCAGCAGCTTACCCAGGACTAGCGGGAGAGGGGACTACAATGAGCAGTTCTTC.

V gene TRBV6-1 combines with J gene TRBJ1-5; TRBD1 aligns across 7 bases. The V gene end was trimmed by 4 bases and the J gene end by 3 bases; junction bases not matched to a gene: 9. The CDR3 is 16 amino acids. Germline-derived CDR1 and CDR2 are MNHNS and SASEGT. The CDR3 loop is CASSARTGFNNQPQHF. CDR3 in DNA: TGTGCCAGCAGTGCGAGGACAGGTTTTAACAATCAGCCCCAGCATTTT.

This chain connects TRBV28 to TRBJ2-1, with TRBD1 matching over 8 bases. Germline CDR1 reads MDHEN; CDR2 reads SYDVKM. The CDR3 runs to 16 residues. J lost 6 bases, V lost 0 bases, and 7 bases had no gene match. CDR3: CASSLWGGQGINEQFF. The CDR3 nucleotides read TGTGCCAGCAGTTTATGGGGAGGACAGGGCATCAATGAGCAGTTCTTC.

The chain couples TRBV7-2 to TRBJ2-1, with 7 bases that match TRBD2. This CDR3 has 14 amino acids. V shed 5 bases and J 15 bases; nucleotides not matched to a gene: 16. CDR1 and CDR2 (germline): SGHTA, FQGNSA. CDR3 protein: CASSTRGVAPGPFF. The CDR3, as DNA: TGTGCCAGCAGCACCCGGGGGGTCGCTCCAGGGCCGTTCTTC. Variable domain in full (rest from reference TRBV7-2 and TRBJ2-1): GAGVSQSPSNKVTEKGKDVELRCDPISGHTALYWYRQSLGQGLEFLIYFQGNSAPDKSGLPSDRFSAERTGGSVSTLTIQRTQQEDSAVYLCASSTRGVAPGPFFGPGTRLTVL.

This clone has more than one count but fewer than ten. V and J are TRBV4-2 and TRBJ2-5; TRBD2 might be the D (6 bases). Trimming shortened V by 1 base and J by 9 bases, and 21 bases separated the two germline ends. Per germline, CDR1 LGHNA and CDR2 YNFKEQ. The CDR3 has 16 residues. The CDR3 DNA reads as TGTGCCAGCAGCCAAGTATCCGGGCGGACGACGGGAGCCCAGTACTTC. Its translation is CASSQVSGRTTGAQYF.

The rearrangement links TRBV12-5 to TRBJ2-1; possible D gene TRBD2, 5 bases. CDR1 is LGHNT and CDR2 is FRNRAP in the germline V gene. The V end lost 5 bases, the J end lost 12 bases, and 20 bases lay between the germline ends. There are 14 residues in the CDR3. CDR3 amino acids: CASGQTPTSLGQFF. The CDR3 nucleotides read TGTGCTAGTGGTCAGACCCCTACTAGTCTCGGGCAGTTCTTC. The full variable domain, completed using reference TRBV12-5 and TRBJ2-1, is DARVTQTPRHKVTEMGQEVTMRCQPILGHNTVFWYRQTMMQGLELLAYFRNRAPLDDSGMPKDRFSAEMPDATLATLKIQPSEPRDSAVYFCASGQTPTSLGQFFGPGTRLTVL.

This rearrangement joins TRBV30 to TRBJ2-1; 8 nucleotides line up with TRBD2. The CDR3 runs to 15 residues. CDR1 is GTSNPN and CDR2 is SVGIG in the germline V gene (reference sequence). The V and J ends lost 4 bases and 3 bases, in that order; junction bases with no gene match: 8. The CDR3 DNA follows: TGTGCCTGGATACTGGCGGGAGGTGGCTACAATGAGCAGTTCTTC. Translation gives CAWILAGGGYNEQFF.

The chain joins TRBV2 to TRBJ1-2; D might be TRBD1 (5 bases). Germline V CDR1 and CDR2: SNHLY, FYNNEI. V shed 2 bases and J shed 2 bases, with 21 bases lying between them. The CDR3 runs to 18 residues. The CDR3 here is CASSESLVFTSGNYGYTF. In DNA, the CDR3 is TGTGCCAGCAGTGAATCCTTAGTATTTACGTCAGGGAACTATGGCTACACCTTC.

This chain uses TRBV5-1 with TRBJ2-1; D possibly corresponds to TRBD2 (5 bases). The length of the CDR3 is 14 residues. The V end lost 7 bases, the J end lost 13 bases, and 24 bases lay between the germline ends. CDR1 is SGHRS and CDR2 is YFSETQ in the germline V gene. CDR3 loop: CASAGQEVIDSQFF. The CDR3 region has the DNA TGCGCCAGCGCGGGCCAGGAGGTGATAGATTCCCAGTTCTTC.

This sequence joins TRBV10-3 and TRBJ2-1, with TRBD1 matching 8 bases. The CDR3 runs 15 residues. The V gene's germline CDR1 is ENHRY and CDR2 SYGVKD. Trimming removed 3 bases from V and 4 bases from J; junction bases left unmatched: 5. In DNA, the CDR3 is TGTGCCATCAGTGAAGGACAGGGAAGGTACAATGAGCAGTTCTTC. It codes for CAISEGQGRYNEQFF.

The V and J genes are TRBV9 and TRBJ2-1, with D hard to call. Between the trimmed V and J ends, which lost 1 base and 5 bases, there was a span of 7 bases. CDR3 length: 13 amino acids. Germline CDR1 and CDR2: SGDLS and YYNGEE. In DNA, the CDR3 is TGTGCCAGCAGCGTAAGCGATAACAATGAGCAGTTCTTC. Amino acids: CASSVSDNNEQFF. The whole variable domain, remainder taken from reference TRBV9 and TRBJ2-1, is DSGVTQTPKHLITATGQRVTLRCSPRSGDLSVYWYQQSLDQGLQFLIQYYNGEERAKGNILERFSAQQFPDLHSELNLSSLELGDSALYFCASSVSDNNEQFFGPGTRLTVL.

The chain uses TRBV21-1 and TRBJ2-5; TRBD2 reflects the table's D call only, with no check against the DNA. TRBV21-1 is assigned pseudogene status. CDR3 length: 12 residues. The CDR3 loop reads CASSKVPLERYF. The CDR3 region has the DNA TGTGCCAGCAGCAAAGTGCCTTTGGAGCGGTACTTC.

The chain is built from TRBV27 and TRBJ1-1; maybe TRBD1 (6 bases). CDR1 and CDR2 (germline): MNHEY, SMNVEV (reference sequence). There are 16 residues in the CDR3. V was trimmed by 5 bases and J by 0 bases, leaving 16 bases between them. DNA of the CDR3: TGTGCCAGCAGTCTTAACAGGGTTAGTGTGAACACTGAAGCTTTCTTT. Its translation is CASSLNRVSVNTEAFF.

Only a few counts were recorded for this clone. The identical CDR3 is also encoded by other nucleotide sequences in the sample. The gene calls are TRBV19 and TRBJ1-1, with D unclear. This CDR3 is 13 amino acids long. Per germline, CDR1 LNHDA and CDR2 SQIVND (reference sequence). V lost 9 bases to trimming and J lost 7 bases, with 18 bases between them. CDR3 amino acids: CASTASLRIEAFF. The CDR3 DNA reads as TGTGCCAGCACAGCTTCCTTGCGCATTGAAGCTTTCTTT.

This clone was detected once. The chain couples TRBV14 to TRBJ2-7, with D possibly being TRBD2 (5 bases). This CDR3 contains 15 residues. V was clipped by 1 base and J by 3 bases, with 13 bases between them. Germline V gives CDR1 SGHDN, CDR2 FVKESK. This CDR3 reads CASSQAPSSLYEQYF. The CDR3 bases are TGTGCCAGCAGCCAAGCGCCTAGCAGCCTCTACGAGCAGTACTTC.

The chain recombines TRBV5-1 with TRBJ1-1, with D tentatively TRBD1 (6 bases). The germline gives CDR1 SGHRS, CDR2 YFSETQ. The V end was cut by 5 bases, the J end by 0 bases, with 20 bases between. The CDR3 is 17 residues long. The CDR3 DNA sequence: TGCGCCAGCAGTACCGCTAGGGGGACGCGGGTGAACACTGAAGCTTTCTTT. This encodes CASSTARGTRVNTEAFF.

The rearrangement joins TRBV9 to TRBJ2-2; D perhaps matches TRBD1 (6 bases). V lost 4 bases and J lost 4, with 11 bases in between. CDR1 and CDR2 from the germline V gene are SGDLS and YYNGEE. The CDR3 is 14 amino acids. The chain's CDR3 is CASSSRTATGELFF. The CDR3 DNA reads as TGTGCCAGCAGCTCCCGGACAGCCACCGGGGAGCTGTTTTTT.

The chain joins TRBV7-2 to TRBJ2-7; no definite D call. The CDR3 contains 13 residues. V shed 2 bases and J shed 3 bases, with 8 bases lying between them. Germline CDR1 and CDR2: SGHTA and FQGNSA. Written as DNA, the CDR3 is TGTGCCAGCAGCTTAAACAAGATCTACGAGCAGTACTTC. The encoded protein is CASSLNKIYEQYF.

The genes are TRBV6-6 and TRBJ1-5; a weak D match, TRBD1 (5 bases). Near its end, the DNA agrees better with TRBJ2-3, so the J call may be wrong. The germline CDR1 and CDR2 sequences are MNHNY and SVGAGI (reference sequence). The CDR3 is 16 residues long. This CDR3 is CASSYPKGVGNQPQYF. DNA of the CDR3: TGTGCCAGCAGTTACCCTAAAGGGGTAGGCAATCAGCCCCAGTATTTT.

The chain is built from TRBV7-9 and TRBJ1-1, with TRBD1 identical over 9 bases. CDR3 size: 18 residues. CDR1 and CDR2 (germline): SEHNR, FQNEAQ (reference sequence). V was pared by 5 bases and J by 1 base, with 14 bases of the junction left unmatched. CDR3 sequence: CASSKIQTGGRRNTEAFF. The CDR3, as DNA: TGTGCCAGCAGCAAGATACAGACAGGGGGTAGGAGGAACACTGAAGCTTTCTTT.

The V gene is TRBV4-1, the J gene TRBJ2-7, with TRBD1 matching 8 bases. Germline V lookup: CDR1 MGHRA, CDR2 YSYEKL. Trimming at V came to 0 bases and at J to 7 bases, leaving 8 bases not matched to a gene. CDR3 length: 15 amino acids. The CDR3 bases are TGCGCCAGCAGCCAAGAGGACAGGGAGCGTAGGGAGCAGTACTTC. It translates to CASSQEDRERREQYF.

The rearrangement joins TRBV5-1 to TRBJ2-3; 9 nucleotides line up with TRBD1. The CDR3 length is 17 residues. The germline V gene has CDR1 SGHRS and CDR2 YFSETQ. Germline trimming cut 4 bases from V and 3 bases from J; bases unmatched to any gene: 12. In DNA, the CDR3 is TGCGCCAGCAGCCCGGGACAGGGAGGGGGCCAAACAGATACGCAGTATTTT. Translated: CASSPGQGGGQTDTQYF.